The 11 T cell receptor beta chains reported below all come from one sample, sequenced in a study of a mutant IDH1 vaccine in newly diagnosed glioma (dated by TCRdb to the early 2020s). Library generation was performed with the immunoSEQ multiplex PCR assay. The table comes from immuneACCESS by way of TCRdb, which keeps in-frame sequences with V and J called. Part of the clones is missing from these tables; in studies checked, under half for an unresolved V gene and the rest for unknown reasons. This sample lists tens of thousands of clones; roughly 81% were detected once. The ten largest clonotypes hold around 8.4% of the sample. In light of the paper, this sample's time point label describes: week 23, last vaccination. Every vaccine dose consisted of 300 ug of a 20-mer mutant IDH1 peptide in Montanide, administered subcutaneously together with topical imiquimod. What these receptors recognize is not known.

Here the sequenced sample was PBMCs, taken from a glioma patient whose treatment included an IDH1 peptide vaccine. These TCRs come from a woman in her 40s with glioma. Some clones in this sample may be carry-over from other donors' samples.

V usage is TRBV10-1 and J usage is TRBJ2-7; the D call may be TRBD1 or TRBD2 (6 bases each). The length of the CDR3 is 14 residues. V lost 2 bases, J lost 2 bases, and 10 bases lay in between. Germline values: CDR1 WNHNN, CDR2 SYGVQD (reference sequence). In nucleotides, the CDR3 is TGCGCCAGCAGTGAGACGGGGGCCGCCTACGAGCAGTACTTC. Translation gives CASSETGAAYEQYF.

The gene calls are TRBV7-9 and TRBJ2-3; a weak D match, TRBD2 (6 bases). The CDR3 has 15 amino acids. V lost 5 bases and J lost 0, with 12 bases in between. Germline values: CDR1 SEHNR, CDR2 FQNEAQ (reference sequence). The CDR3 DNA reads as TGTGCCAGCAGCCCTCAAGGGACTAGCACAGATACGCAGTATTTT. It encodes CASSPQGTSTDTQYF.

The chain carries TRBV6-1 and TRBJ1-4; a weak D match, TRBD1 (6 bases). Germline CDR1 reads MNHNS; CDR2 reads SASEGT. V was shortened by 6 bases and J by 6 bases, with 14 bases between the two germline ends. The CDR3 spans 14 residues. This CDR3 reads CASSIIQGDEKLFF. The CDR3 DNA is TGTGCCAGCAGCATTATACAGGGTGATGAAAAACTGTTTTTT.

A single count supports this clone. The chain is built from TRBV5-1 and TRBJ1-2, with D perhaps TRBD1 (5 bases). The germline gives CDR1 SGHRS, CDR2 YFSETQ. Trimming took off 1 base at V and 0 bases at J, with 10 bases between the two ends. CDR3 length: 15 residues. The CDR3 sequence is CASSLMGGANYGYTF. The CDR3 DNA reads TGCGCCAGCAGCTTGATGGGGGGAGCTAACTATGGCTACACCTTC.

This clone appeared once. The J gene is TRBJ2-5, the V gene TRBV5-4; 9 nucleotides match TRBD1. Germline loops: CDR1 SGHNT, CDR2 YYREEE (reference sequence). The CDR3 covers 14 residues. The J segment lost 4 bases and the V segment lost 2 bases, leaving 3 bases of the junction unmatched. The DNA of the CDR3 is TGTGCCAGCAGCTTACAGGGGGCGGTAGAGACCCAGTACTTC. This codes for CASSLQGAVETQYF.

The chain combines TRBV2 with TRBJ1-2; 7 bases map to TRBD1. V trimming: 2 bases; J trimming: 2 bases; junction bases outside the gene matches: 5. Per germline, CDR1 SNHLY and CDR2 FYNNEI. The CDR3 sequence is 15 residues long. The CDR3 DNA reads TGTGCCAGCAGTGAATGGCAGGGGGTCAACTATGGCTACACCTTC. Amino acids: CASSEWQGVNYGYTF.

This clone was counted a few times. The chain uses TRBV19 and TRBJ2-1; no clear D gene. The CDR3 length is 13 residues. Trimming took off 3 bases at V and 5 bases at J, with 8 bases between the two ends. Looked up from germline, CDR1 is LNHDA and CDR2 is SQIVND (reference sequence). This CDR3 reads CASSIDGHNEQFF. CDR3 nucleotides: TGTGCCAGTAGTATCGACGGACACAATGAGCAGTTCTTC.

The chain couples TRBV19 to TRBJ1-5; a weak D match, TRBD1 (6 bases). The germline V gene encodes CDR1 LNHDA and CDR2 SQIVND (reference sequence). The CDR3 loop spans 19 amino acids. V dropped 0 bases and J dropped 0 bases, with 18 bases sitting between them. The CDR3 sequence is CASSIDFPGHTDSNQPQHF. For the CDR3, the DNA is TGTGCCAGTAGTATAGATTTCCCGGGACATACCGATAGCAATCAGCCCCAGCATTTT.

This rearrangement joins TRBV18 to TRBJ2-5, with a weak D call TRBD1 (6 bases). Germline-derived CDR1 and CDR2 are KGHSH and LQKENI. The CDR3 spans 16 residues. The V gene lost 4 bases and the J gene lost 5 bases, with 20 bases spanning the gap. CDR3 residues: CASSLAPPGARETQYF. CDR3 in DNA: TGTGCCAGCTCACTGGCCCCCCCAGGGGCGCGGGAGACCCAGTACTTC. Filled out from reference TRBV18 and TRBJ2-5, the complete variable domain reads NAGVMQNPRHLVRRRGQEARLRCSPMKGHSHVYWYRQLPEEGLKFMVYLQKENIIDESGMPKERFSAEFPKEGPSILRIQQVVRGDSAAYFCASSLAPPGARETQYFGPGTRLLVL.

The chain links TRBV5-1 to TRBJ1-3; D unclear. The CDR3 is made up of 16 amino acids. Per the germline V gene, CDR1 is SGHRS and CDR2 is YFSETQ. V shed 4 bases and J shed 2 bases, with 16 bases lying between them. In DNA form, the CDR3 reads TGCGCCAGCAGCCGCGGGAGGACTTTGACTGGAAACACCATATATTTT. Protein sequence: CASSRGRTLTGNTIYF.

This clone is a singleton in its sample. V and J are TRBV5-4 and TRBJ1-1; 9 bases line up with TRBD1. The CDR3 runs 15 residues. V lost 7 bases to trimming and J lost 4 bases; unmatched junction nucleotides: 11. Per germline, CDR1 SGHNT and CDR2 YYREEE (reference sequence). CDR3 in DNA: TGTGCCAGCTTTACATCGGGACAGGGTGTCACTGAAGCTTTCTTT. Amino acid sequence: CASFTSGQGVTEAFF.